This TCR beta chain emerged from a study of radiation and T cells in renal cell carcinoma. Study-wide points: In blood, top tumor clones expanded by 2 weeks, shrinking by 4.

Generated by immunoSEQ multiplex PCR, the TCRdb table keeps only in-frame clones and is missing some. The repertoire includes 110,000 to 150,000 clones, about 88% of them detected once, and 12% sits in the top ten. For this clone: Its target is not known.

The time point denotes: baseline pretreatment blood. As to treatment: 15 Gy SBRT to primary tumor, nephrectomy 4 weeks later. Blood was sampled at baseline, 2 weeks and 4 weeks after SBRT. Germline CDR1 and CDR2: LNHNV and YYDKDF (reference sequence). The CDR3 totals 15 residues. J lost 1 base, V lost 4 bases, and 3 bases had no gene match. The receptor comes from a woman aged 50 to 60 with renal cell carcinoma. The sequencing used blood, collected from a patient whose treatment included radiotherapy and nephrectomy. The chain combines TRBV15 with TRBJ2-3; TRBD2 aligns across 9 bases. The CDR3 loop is CATSTRLAGTDTQYF. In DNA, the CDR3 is TGTGCCACCAGCACTCGACTAGCGGGCACAGATACGCAGTATTTT. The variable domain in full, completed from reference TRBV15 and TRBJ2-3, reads DAMVIQNPRYQVTQFGKPVTLSCSQTLNHNVMYWYQQKSSQAPKLLFHYYDKDFNNEADTPDNFQSRRPNTSFCFLDIRSPGLGDTAMYLCATSTRLAGTDTQYFGPGTRLTVL.